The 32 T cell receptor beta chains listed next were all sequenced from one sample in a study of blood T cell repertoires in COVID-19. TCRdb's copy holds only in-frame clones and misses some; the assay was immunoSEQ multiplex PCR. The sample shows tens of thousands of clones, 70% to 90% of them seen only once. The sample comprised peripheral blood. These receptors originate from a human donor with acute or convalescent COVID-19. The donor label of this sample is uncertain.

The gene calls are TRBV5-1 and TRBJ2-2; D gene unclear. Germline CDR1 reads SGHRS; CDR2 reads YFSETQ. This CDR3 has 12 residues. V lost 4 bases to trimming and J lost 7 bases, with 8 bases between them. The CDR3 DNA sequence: TGCGCCAGCAGCGAACCCGGCGGGGAGCTGTTTTTT. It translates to CASSEPGGELFF.

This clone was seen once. This CDR3 is CASSLEWRQGAFF. CDR3 bases: TGTGCCAGCAGCTTAGAATGGCGACAGGGGGCTTTCTTT. The chain is built from TRBV11-1 and TRBJ1-1, with TRBD1 matching over 8 bases. The CDR3 runs to 13 residues. Germline loops: CDR1 SGHAT, CDR2 FQDESV (reference sequence). The V segment lost 1 base and the J segment 11 bases; nucleotides outside the gene matches: 6.

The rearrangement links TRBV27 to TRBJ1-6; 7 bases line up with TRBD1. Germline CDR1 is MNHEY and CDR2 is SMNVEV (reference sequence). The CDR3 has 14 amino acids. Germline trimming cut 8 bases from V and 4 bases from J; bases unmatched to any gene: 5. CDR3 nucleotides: TGTGCCAGCGCGGACAGGCCTTATAATTCACCCCTCCACTTT. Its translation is CASADRPYNSPLHF.

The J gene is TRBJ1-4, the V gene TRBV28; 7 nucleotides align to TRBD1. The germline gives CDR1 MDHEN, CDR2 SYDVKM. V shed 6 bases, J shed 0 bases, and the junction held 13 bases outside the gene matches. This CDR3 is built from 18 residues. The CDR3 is CASRGRGIVFATNEKLFF. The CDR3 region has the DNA TGTGCCAGCAGGGGCAGGGGGATAGTGTTCGCAACTAATGAAAAACTGTTTTTT.

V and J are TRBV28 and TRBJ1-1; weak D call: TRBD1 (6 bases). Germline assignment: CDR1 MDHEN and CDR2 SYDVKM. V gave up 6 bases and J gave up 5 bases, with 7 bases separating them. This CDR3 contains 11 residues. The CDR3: CASRRGTEAFF. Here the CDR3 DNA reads TGTGCCAGCAGAAGGGGGACTGAAGCTTTCTTT.

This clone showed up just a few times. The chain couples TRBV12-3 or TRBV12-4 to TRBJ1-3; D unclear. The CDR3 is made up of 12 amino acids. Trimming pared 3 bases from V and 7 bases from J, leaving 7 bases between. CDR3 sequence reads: CASSLLQNTIYF. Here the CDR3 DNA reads TGTGCCAGCAGTTTGCTCCAGAACACCATATATTTT.

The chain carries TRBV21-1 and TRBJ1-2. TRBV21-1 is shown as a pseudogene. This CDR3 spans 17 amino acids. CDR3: CASSPQPDYRPNYGYTF. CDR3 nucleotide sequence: TGTGCCAGCAGCCCCCAGCCTGACTACCGCCCTAACTATGGCTACACCTTC.

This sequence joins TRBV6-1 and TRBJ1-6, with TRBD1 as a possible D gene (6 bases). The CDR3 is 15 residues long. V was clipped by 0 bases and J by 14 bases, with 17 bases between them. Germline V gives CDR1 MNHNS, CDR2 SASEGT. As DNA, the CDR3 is TGTGCCAGCAGTGAAGCGACCAGGGTGAGGACAGCCCTCCACTTT. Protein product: CASSEATRVRTALHF.

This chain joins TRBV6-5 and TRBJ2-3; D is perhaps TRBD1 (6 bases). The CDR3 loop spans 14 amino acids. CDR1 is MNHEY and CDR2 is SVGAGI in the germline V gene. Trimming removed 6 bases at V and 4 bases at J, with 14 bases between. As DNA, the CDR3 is TGTGCCAGCAGACCCAGGGGTGGCGCAGATACGCAGTATTTT. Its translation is CASRPRGGADTQYF.

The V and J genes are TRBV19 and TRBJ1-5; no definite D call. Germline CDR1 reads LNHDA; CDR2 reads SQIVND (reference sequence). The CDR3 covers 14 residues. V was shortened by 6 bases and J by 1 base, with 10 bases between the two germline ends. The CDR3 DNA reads TGTGCCAGTAGGGCGGCTGGCAGCAATCAGCCCCAGCATTTT. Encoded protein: CASRAAGSNQPQHF.

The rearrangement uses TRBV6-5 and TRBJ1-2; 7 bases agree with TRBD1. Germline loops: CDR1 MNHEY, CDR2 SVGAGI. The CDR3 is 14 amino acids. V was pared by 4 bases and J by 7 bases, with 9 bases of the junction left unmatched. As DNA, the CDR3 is TGTGCCAGCAGTTTTCAAGGGGGCGCGGGTGGCTACACCTTC. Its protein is CASSFQGGAGGYTF.

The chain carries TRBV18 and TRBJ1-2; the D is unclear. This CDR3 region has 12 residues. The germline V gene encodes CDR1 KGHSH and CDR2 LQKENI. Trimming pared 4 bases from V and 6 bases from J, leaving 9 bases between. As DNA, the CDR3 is TGTGCCAGCTCACTTGTCCCCAATGGCTACACCTTC. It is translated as CASSLVPNGYTF.

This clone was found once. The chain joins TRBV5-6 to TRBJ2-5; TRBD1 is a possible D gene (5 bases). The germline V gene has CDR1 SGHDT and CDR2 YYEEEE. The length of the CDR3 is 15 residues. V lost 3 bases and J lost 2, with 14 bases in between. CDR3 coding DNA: TGTGCCAGCAGCTCACCCCTGGCAGGGCAAGAGACCCAGTACTTC. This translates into CASSSPLAGQETQYF.

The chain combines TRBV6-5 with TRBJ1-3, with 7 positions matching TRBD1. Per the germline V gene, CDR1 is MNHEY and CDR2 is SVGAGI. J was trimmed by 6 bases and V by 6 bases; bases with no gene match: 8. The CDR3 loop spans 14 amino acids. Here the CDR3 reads CASSPQGWKNTIYF. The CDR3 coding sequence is TGTGCCAGCAGCCCACAGGGGTGGAAAAACACCATATATTTT.

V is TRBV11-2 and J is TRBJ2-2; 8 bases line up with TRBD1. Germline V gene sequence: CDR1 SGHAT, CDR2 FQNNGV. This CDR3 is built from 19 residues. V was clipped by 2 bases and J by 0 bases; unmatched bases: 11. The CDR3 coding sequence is TGTGCCAGCAGCTTAAATACTATTAGGACAGGGTCGAACACCGGGGAGCTGTTTTTT. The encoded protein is CASSLNTIRTGSNTGELFF.

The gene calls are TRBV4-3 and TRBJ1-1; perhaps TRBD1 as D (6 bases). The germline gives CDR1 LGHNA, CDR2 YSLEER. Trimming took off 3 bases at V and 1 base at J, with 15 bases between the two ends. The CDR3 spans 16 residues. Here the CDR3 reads CASSQNSRQANTEAFF. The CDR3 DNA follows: TGCGCCAGCAGCCAGAACTCACGACAGGCGAACACTGAAGCTTTCTTT.

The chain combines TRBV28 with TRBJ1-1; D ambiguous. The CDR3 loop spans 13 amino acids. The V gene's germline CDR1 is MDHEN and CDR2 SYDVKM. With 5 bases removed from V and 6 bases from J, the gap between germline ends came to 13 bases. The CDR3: CASSPGERAEAFF. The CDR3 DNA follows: TGTGCCAGCAGTCCGGGAGAACGGGCTGAAGCTTTCTTT.

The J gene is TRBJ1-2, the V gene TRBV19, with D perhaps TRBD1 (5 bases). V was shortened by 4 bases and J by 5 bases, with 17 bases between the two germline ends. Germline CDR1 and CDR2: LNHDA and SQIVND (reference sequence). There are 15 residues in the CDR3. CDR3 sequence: CASSSGDSRGYGYTF. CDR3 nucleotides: TGTGCCAGTAGTAGTGGGGACTCGCGGGGATATGGCTACACCTTC.

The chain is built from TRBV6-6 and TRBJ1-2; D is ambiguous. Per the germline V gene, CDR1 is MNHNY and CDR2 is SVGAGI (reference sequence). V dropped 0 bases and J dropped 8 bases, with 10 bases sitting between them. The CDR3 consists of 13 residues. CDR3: CASSYSLNSGYTF. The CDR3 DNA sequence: TGTGCCAGCAGTTACTCTCTCAACAGCGGCTACACCTTC.

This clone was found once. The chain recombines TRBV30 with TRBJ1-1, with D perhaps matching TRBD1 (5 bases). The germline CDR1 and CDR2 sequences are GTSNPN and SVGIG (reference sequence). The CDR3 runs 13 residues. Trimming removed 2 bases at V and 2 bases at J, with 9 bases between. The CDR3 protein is CAWSKQGNTEAFF. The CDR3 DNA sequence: TGTGCCTGGAGTAAGCAGGGCAACACTGAAGCTTTCTTT.

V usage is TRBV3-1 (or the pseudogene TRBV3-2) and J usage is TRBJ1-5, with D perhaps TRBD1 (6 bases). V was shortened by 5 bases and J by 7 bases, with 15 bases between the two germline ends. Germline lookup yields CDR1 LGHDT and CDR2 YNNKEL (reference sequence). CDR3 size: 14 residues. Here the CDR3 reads CASSAMAGDQPQHF. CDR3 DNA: TGTGCCAGCAGCGCCATGGCAGGGGACCAGCCCCAGCATTTT.

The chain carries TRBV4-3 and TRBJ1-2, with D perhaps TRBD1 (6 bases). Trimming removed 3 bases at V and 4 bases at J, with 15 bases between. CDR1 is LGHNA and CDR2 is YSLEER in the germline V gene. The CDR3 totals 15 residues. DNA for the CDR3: TGCGCCAGCAGCCAGGTCTATGGGGGGGCCTATGGCTACACCTTC. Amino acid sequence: CASSQVYGGAYGYTF.

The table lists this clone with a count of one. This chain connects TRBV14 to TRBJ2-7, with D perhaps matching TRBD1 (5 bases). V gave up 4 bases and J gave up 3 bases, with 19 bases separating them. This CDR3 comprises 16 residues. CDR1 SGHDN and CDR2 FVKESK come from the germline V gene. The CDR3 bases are TGTGCCAGCAGCCGGGCTTCAGGGCACCTACGCTACGAGCAGTACTTC. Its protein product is CASSRASGHLRYEQYF.

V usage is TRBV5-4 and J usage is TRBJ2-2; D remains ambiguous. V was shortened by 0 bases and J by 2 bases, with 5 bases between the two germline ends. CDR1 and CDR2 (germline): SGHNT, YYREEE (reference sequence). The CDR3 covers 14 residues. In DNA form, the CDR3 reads TGTGCCAGCAGCTTGGTGGCAAACACCGGGGAGCTGTTTTTT. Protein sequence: CASSLVANTGELFF. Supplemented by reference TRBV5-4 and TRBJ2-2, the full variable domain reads ETGVTQSPTHLIKTRGQQVTLRCSSQSGHNTVSWYQQALGQGPQFIFQYYREEENGRGNFPPRFSGLQFPNYSSELNVNALELDDSALYLCASSLVANTGELFFGEGSRLTVL.

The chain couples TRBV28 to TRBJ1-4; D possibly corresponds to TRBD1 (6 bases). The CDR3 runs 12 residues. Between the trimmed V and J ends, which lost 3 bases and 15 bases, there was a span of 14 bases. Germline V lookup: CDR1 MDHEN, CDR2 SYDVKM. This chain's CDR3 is CASSFSDRTVFF. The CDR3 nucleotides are TGTGCCAGCAGTTTCTCCGATCGGACAGTGTTTTTT. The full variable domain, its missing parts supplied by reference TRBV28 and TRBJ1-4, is DVKVTQSSRYLVKRTGEKVFLECVQDMDHENMFWYRQDPGLGLRLIYFSYDVKMKEKGDIPEGYSVSREKKERFSLILESASTNQTSMYLCASSFSDRTVFFGSGTQLSVL.

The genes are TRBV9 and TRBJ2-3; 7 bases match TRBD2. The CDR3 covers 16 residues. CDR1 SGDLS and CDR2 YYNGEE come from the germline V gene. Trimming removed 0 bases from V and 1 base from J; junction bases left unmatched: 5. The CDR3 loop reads CASSVEHLAGTDTQYF. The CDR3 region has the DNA TGTGCCAGCAGCGTAGAGCATCTAGCGGGCACAGATACGCAGTATTTT.

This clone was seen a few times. CDR3 amino acids: CASSTEGQGGGYTF. As DNA, the CDR3 is TGTGCCAGCAGTACGGAGGGACAGGGAGGCGGCTACACCTTC. V and J are TRBV2 and TRBJ1-2, with TRBD1 matching over 9 bases. CDR1 is SNHLY, CDR2 FYNNEI, per germline. This CDR3 region has 14 residues. Trimming removed 5 bases from V and 8 bases from J; junction bases left unmatched: 9.

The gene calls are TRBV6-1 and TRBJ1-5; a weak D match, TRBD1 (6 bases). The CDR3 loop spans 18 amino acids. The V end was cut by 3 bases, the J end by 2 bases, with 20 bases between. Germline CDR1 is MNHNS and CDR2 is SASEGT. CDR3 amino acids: CASSEYVLGGLGNQPQHF. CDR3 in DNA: TGTGCCAGCAGTGAGTACGTTCTCGGGGGGCTGGGCAATCAGCCCCAGCATTTT.

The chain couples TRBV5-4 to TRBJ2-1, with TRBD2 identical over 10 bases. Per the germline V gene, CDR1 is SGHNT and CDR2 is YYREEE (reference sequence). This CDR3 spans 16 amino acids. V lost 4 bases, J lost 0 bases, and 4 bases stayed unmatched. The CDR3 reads CASSRSGGASYNEQFF. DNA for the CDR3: TGTGCCAGCAGCCGGAGCGGGGGGGCCTCCTACAATGAGCAGTTCTTC.

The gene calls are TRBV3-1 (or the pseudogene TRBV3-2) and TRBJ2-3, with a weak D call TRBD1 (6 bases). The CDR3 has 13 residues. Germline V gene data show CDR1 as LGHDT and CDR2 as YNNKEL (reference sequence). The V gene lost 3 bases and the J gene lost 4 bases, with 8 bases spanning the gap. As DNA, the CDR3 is TGTGCCAGCAGCCAGGGGGCTCCAGATACGCAGTATTTT. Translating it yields CASSQGAPDTQYF.

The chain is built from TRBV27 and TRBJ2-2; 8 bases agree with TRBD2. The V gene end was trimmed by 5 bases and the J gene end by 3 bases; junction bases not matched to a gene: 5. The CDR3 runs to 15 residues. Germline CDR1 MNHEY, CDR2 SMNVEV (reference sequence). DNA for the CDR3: TGTGCCAGCAGTACCCCGGGGGGGGACACCGGGGAGCTGTTTTTT. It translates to CASSTPGGDTGELFF.

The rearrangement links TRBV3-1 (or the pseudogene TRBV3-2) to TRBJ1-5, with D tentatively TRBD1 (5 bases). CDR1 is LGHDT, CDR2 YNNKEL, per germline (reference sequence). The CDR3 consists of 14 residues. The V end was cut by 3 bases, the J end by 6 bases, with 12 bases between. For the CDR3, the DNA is TGTGCCAGCAGCCACGGAGGGCAGGGTCAGCCCCAGCATTTT. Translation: CASSHGGQGQPQHF.